The sequence of this TCR beta chain was determined in a study of regulatory T cells in long-lasting Graves disease. The authors built TCR beta libraries using iRepertoire HTBI primers and Arm-PCR of CDR3 regions. TCRdb re-called the multiplex PCR reads with MiXCR, one entry per CDR3 protein. This sample carries hundreds of thousands of distinct CDR3 sequences, more than 15% of them seen once, and the ten largest clones take around 25%. Germline V lookup: CDR1 GTSNPN, CDR2 SVGIG (reference sequence). The CDR3 has 12 amino acids. Trimming cost V 2 bases and J 2 bases, with 6 bases left between them. A few counts support this clonotype. Time point in this sample: newly diagnosed GD, antithyroid drugs for less than 3 months. Preparation of the TCR library used RNA extracted from PBMCs. This same sample was also taken into another study, of T cells in Graves' hyperthyroidism and ophthalmopathy. This second report adds: In the first-round RT-PCR of the TCR CDR3, the HTBI primer set was used.

J is TRBJ1-2 and V is TRBV30, with D possibly matching TRBD1 (6 bases). Sequencing used peripheral blood mononuclear cells (PBMCs), obtained at new diagnosis, from a patient treated with antithyroid drugs. The sequence derives from a woman aged 35-65 years with Graves disease. The CDR3 coding sequence is TGTGCCTGGAGTCAGGGGAACTATGGCTACACCTTC. Residues: CAWSQGNYGYTF.